This entry lists 15 T cell receptor beta chains sequenced from one sample in a study of control samples from healthy donors and cancer patients. Repertoires were generated with immunoSEQ multiplex PCR, while TCRdb's copy carries only in-frame clones and drops some. The repertoire has 400,000 to 500,000 clones, 80% to 95% of them found once; the top ten carry 5.5% to 7.5%. Specimen: PBMCs. Source of these receptors: a man aged 35-49 years with head and neck cancer.

This chain links TRBV9 with TRBJ1-3, with a possible D match to TRBD1 (6 bases). CDR1 and CDR2 (germline): SGDLS, YYNGEE. The CDR3 sequence is 17 residues long. V lost 0 bases and J lost 0, with 13 bases in between. The CDR3 spells CASSVGGVRGSGNTIYF. For the CDR3, the DNA is TGTGCCAGCAGCGTAGGAGGCGTCAGGGGCTCTGGAAACACCATATATTTT. Combining the CDR3 with reference TRBV9 and TRBJ1-3 gives the whole variable domain DSGVTQTPKHLITATGQRVTLRCSPRSGDLSVYWYQQSLDQGLQFLIQYYNGEERAKGNILERFSAQQFPDLHSELNLSSLELGDSALYFCASSVGGVRGSGNTIYFGEGSWLTVV.

The J gene is TRBJ1-1, the V gene TRBV4-2, with D perhaps TRBD1 (6 bases). Per germline, CDR1 LGHNA and CDR2 YNFKEQ. There are 16 residues in the CDR3. The V end was cut by 2 bases, the J end by 0 bases, with 13 bases between. The CDR3 region has the DNA TGTGCCAGCAGCCAACCCCCTGGGGGCATGAACACTGAAGCTTTCTTT. It encodes CASSQPPGGMNTEAFF.

The V call is TRBV11-2, the J call TRBJ2-2, with TRBD2 identical over 7 bases. The CDR3 has 16 amino acids. V lost 0 bases, J lost 7 bases, and 8 bases stayed unmatched. CDR1 is SGHAT, CDR2 FQNNGV, per germline. Here the CDR3 DNA reads TGTGCCAGCAGCTTAGAGGTTGCGGGAGTGGTCGGGGAGCTGTTTTTT. Encoded protein: CASSLEVAGVVGELFF.

This sequence joins TRBV5-1 and TRBJ2-1, with 9 positions matching TRBD1. Germline-derived CDR1 and CDR2 are SGHRS and YFSETQ. This CDR3 contains 15 residues. V lost 1 base to trimming and J lost 9 bases; unmatched junction nucleotides: 8. CDR3 in DNA: TGCGCCAGCAGCTTGAGGACAGGGGAAGTTTCTGAGCAGTTCTTC. Amino acids: CASSLRTGEVSEQFF. The whole variable domain, filled in from reference TRBV5-1 and TRBJ2-1, reads KAGVTQTPRYLIKTRGQQVTLSCSPISGHRSVSWYQQTPGQGLQFLFEYFSETQRNKGNFPGRFSGRQFSNSRSEMNVSTLELGDSALYLCASSLRTGEVSEQFFGPGTRLTVL.

This rearrangement joins TRBV3-1 (or the pseudogene TRBV3-2) to TRBJ2-7; possibly TRBD1 or TRBD2 for D (5 bases each). Looked up from germline, CDR1 is LGHDT and CDR2 is YNNKEL (reference sequence). The CDR3 has 14 amino acids. V was cut by 4 bases and J by 6 bases, with 16 bases left in between. The CDR3 loop reads CASSPGPAAVEQYF. DNA for the CDR3: TGTGCCAGCAGCCCGGGACCCGCGGCGGTCGAGCAGTACTTC.

This chain links TRBV28 with TRBJ1-5; D perhaps matches TRBD1 (5 bases). Trimming pared 7 bases from V and 7 bases from J, leaving 17 bases between. The CDR3 contains 14 residues. Germline V gene lookup returns CDR1 MDHEN and CDR2 SYDVKM. CDR3 DNA: TGTGCCAGCACCGTCCTGGGGCAGGGCCAGCCCCAGCATTTT. It is translated as CASTVLGQGQPQHF.

The J gene is TRBJ2-7, the V gene TRBV28; TRBD1 might be the D (5 bases). Germline V gene data show CDR1 as MDHEN and CDR2 as SYDVKM. V lost 6 bases, J lost 3 bases, and 15 bases lay in between. The CDR3 loop spans 14 amino acids. For the CDR3, the DNA is TGTGCCAGCAGCCAGGGTGCGTTCGGCTACGAGCAGTACTTC. Residues: CASSQGAFGYEQYF.

The V and J genes are TRBV6-6 and TRBJ1-2; D is ambiguous. CDR1 and CDR2 (germline): MNHNY, SVGAGI (reference sequence). Trimming stripped 2 bases from V and 8 bases from J, with 21 bases between. The CDR3 is made up of 16 amino acids. The CDR3 is CASSYPDGLESEGYTF. Written as DNA, the CDR3 is TGTGCCAGCAGTTACCCGGACGGACTGGAGTCTGAAGGCTACACCTTC.

The chain's CDR3 is CASSSWSYNEQFF. The CDR3 DNA is TGTGCCAGCAGCTCGTGGAGCTACAATGAGCAGTTCTTC. V usage is TRBV7-2 and J usage is TRBJ2-1; D unclear. Germline V gives CDR1 SGHTA, CDR2 FQGNSA. The CDR3 covers 13 residues. V lost 4 bases and J 3 bases, leaving 7 bases between the germline ends. Filled out from reference TRBV7-2 and TRBJ2-1, the complete variable domain reads GAGVSQSPSNKVTEKGKDVELRCDPISGHTALYWYRQSLGQGLEFLIYFQGNSAPDKSGLPSDRFSAERTGGSVSTLTIQRTQQEDSAVYLCASSSWSYNEQFFGPGTRLTVL.

The chain combines TRBV7-3 with TRBJ2-6, with 8 bases matching TRBD1. CDR1 SGHTA and CDR2 FQGTGA come from the germline V gene. V gave up 3 bases and J gave up 0 bases; unmatched junction bases: 10. CDR3 size: 19 residues. The CDR3 DNA follows: TGTGCCAGCAGCTTCTATACCGGGACAGGATTCTCTGGGGCCAACGTCCTGACTTTC. This gives the protein CASSFYTGTGFSGANVLTF. The full variable domain, in which reference TRBV7-3 and TRBJ2-6 provide the parts outside the CDR3, is GAGVSQTPSNKVTEKGKYVELRCDPISGHTALYWYRQSLGQGPEFLIYFQGTGAADDSGLPNDRFFAVRPEGSVSTLKIQRTERGDSAVYLCASSFYTGTGFSGANVLTFGAGSRLTVL.

The chain recombines TRBV28 with TRBJ1-3; tentatively, D is TRBD1 (5 bases). V lost 4 bases, J lost 4 bases, and 17 bases lay in between. The germline CDR1 and CDR2 sequences are MDHEN and SYDVKM. The CDR3 has 16 amino acids. The CDR3: CASSSPGEGRGNTIYF. CDR3 DNA sequence: TGTGCCAGCAGTTCCCCCGGCGAGGGGCGCGGAAACACCATATATTTT.

The gene calls are TRBV14 and TRBJ2-4, with TRBD1 matching over 12 bases. This CDR3 has 15 amino acids. The germline V gene has CDR1 SGHDN and CDR2 FVKESK. With 2 bases clipped from V and 8 bases from J, the junction kept 4 bases outside the gene matches. CDR3 nucleotide sequence: TGTGCCAGCAGCCAAATGGGACAGGGGGCTTACATTCAGTACTTC. Protein: CASSQMGQGAYIQYF. Full variable domain (missing parts from reference TRBV14 and TRBJ2-4): EAGVTQFPSHSVIEKGQTVTLRCDPISGHDNLYWYRRVMGKEIKFLLHFVKESKQDESGMPNNRFLAERTGGTYSTLKVQPAELEDSGVYFCASSQMGQGAYIQYFGAGTRLSVL.

This chain uses TRBV5-5 with TRBJ1-2; D not certain. Trimming pared 0 bases from V and 1 base from J, leaving 4 bases between. Per the germline V gene, CDR1 is SGHKS and CDR2 is YYEKEE (reference sequence). The CDR3 sequence is 13 residues long. The CDR3 DNA reads TGTGCCAGCAGCTTGGGTAATAACTATGGCTACACCTTC. Protein sequence: CASSLGNNYGYTF. The full variable domain, in which reference TRBV5-5 and TRBJ1-2 provide the parts outside the CDR3, is DAGVTQSPTHLIKTRGQQVTLRCSPISGHKSVSWYQQVLGQGPQFIFQYYEKEERGRGNFPDRFSARQFPNYSSELNVNALLLGDSALYLCASSLGNNYGYTFGSGTRLTVV.

This sequence joins TRBV6-1 and TRBJ2-3; 10 bases agree with TRBD1. Per the germline V gene, CDR1 is MNHNS and CDR2 is SASEGT. The J segment lost 1 base and the V segment lost 2 bases, leaving 6 bases of the junction unmatched. This CDR3 has 17 amino acids. CDR3 in DNA: TGTGCCAGCAGTGAAATCGGACAGGGGGTTGGCACAGATACGCAGTATTTT. Translated: CASSEIGQGVGTDTQYF.

V is TRBV24-1 and J is TRBJ2-1; D is ambiguous. V shed 1 base and J shed 9 bases, with 6 bases lying between them. The CDR3 totals 12 residues. CDR1 and CDR2 from the germline V gene are KGHDR and SFDVKD. The CDR3 here is CATSDFAGEQFF. CDR3 DNA sequence: TGTGCCACCAGTGATTTCGCCGGTGAGCAGTTCTTC.